This TCR beta chain was recovered during a study of siplizumab effects on memory and regulatory T cells. Study-wide results and caveats: Treatment with siplizumab left mappable alloreactive CD4+ clones averaging roughly 69% Treg-derived, compared with around 26% in controls.

Trimming cost V 5 bases and J 3 bases, with 10 bases left between them. From germline, CDR1 is SNHLY and CDR2 FYNNEI. There are 13 residues in the CDR3. Assay: immunoSEQ multiplex PCR; the TCRdb copy retains only in-frame clones and omits some. The table shows some 52,000 clones, with 95% to 97% occurring only once. To note about this clone: Its target is not known.

The sequenced sample was naive CD4+ T cells sorted from blood. The sequence was collected from a human donor in good health. The chain joins TRBV2 to TRBJ2-5; D perhaps matches TRBD2 (6 bases). As DNA, the CDR3 is TGTGCCAGCAGTCGGGACTTAGAAGAGACCCAGTACTTC. Residues: CASSRDLEETQYF.